This is a list of T cell receptor beta chains from one sample in a study of T cell repertoires in cytomegalovirus infection. TCRdb analysed the reads with MiXCR anew, one entry per CDR3 protein. The sample contains hundreds of thousands of distinct CDR3 sequences, about a third of which appear only once. The specimen sequenced was PBMCs. Receptor source: a human donor in good health (CMV status not recorded). Some clones in this sample may be carry-over from other donors' samples. The CDR3 runs from the conserved cysteine through the conserved F or W. D genes are given only for firm matches. Not every row has a clone size; where given, it reads once, few, many or a size class.

v_call,j_call,clone_size,d_call,cdr3_aa,cdr3_nt
TRBV6-6,TRBJ1-5,few,.,CASSYASADQPQHF,TGTGCCAGCAGTTACGCCTCAGCGGATCAGCCCCAGCATTTT
TRBV3-1,TRBJ2-3,.,.,CASSPGDRVTDTQYF,TGTGCCAGCAGCCCGGGGGACAGAGTAACAGATACGCAGTATTTT
TRBV12-3/TRBV12-4,TRBJ1-4,once,.,CACSPGRQNEKLFF,TGTGCCTGCAGCCCGGGACGGCAGAATGAAAAACTGTTTTTT
TRBV19,TRBJ1-1,once,.,CASSVQGSNTEAFF,TGTGCCAGTAGTGTACAGGGCTCGAACACTGAAGCTTTCTTT
TRBV25-1,TRBJ1-1,.,.,CASFECYRMTSENTEAFF,TGTGCCAGCTTCGAATGTTACAGGATGACTTCTGAGAACACTGAAGCTTTCTTT
TRBV27,TRBJ2-3,few,TRBD2,CASTPSGGLPTDTQYF,TGTGCCAGCACCCCTAGCGGGGGCCTTCCCACAGATACGCAGTATTTT
TRBV12-3/TRBV12-4,TRBJ2-3,.,TRBD1,CASRPGQGRTDTQYF,TGTGCCAGCAGACCGGGACAGGGACGCACAGATACGCAGTATTTT
TRBV6-1,TRBJ1-6,few,.,CASSGIQRSPLHF,TGTGCCAGCAGTGGCATACAGCGTTCACCCCTCCACTTT
TRBV7-2,TRBJ2-7,.,TRBD1,CASSSRGTGGDYEQYF,TGTGCCAGCAGCTCCAGAGGGACAGGGGGCGACTACGAGCAGTACTTC
TRBV7-2,TRBJ1-6,many,.,CASSPRGQATGSPLHF,TGTGCCAGCAGCCCAAGAGGGCAGGCCACCGGGTCACCCCTCCACTTT
TRBV19,TRBJ1-5,.,.,CASSISRKRNQPQHF,TGTGCCAGTAGTATCTCCAGAAAGAGGAATCAGCCCCAGCATTTT
TRBV28,TRBJ2-4,few,TRBD2,CASSLGPREDIQYF,TGTGCCAGCAGTTTGGGTCCCCGGGAGGACATTCAGTACTTC
TRBV11-2,TRBJ1-1,many,.,CASSLGTVKNTEAFF,TGTGCCAGCAGCCTCGGGACGGTTAAGAACACTGAAGCTTTCTTT
TRBV4-3,TRBJ1-5,.,.,CASSQTPRQPQHF,TGCGCCAGCAGCCAGACACCTCGTCAGCCCCAGCATTTT
TRBV24-1,TRBJ2-2,few,TRBD2,CATSDLREDTGELFF,TGTGCCACCAGTGATTTGCGGGAGGACACCGGGGAGCTGTTTTTT
TRBV5-5,TRBJ1-4,few,.,CASSTGLWEKLFF,TGTGCCAGCAGCACTGGACTGTGGGAAAAACTGTTTTTT
TRBV5-4,TRBJ2-2,many,TRBD1,CASSYGQGATGELFF,TGTGCCAGCAGTTACGGACAGGGGGCGACCGGGGAGCTGTTTTTT
TRBV6-5,TRBJ1-5,.,.,CASSERWGERSNQPQHF,TGTGCCAGCAGTGAAAGGTGGGGGGAACGGAGCAATCAGCCCCAGCATTTT
TRBV10-3,TRBJ2-1,.,TRBD2,CAIRGLGLAVNEQFF,TGTGCCATCAGGGGGCTGGGACTAGCGGTCAATGAGCAGTTCTTC
TRBV6-1,TRBJ2-1,few,.,CASTLRGNEQFF,TGTGCCAGCACCCTCCGGGGCAATGAGCAGTTCTTC
TRBV7-6,TRBJ1-1,few,.,CASSTRTRTEAFF,TGTGCCAGCAGCACACGGACCCGGACTGAAGCTTTCTTT
TRBV4-1,TRBJ1-4,.,.,CASSQGGTNEKLFF,TGCGCCAGCAGCCAAGGGGGTACTAATGAAAAACTGTTTTTT
TRBV19,TRBJ1-1,.,TRBD1,CASSSSGGGTEAFF,TGTGCCAGTAGTTCGTCAGGGGGGGGGACTGAAGCTTTCTTT
TRBV6-2/TRBV6-3,TRBJ1-1,few,.,CASSWGPGGTEAFF,TGTGCCAGCAGTTGGGGACCTGGGGGCACTGAAGCTTTCTTT
TRBV29-1,TRBJ2-2,.,.,CSVVRELNTGELFF,TGCAGCGTTGTAAGGGAGCTGAACACCGGGGAGCTGTTTTTT
TRBV7-6,TRBJ1-6,many,.,CASSLDVGPVNSPLHF,TGTGCCAGCAGCTTAGACGTTGGCCCAGTCAATTCACCCCTCCACTTT
TRBV13,TRBJ2-3,.,.,CASSLDPGADTQYF,TGTGCCAGCAGCTTAGATCCGGGGGCCGATACGCAGTATTTT
TRBV11-2,TRBJ2-7,.,.,CASSLVSGNSYEQYF,TGTGCCAGCAGCTTAGTTTCAGGGAACTCCTACGAGCAGTACTTC
TRBV9,TRBJ1-1,.,.,CASSVLEGEDTEAFF,TGTGCCAGCAGCGTATTGGAGGGAGAGGACACTGAAGCTTTCTTT
TRBV29-1,TRBJ1-1,few,TRBD1,CSVHHRGATEAFF,TGCAGCGTGCACCACAGGGGAGCAACTGAAGCTTTCTTT
TRBV10-3,TRBJ2-5,few,TRBD2,CATGEGTSDLETQYF,TGTGCCACCGGGGAAGGGACTAGCGATTTGGAGACCCAGTACTTC
TRBV7-8,TRBJ2-3,.,.,CATLPLGGGGTDTQYF,TGTGCCACCCTCCCCTTGGGGGGCGGTGGCACAGATACGCAGTATTTT
TRBV7-2,TRBJ1-5,many,TRBD1,CASRGGQGSNQPQHF,TGTGCCAGCAGAGGTGGACAGGGAAGCAATCAGCCCCAGCATTTT
TRBV6-2/TRBV6-3,TRBJ1-5,.,.,CASRLGPRPFEGDNQPQHF,TGTGCCAGCAGGCTGGGACCTCGGCCCTTCGAGGGGGATAATCAGCCCCAGCATTTT
TRBV23-1,TRBJ1-1,few,.,CASSQEGGSDTEAFF,TGCGCCAGCAGTCAAGAGGGGGGTTCGGACACTGAAGCTTTCTTT
TRBV20-1,TRBJ1-2,.,.,CSARARLGISNYGYTF,TGCAGTGCTAGGGCCCGGCTGGGGATTTCTAACTATGGCTACACCTTC
TRBV12-3/TRBV12-4,TRBJ1-5,once,.,CASSSLRRGAYSNQPQHF,TGTGCCAGCAGCTCTTTGAGGCGGGGGGCGTATAGCAATCAGCCCCAGCATTTT
TRBV19,TRBJ2-7,.,.,CASSIQRISYEQYF,TGTGCCAGTAGTATACAGAGAATCTCCTACGAGCAGTACTTC
TRBV20-1,TRBJ2-3,.,.,CSAGGRPNGGRTDTQYF,TGCAGTGCTGGGGGCCGCCCCAACGGGGGGAGAACAGATACGCAGTATTTT
TRBV7-6,TRBJ2-7,.,.,CASSLAPLQGDEQYF,TGTGCCAGCAGCTTAGCTCCTCTACAGGGAGACGAGCAGTACTTC
TRBV6-8,TRBJ2-1,few,.,CASIGGTYNEQFF,TGTGCCAGCATTGGGGGCACGTACAATGAGCAGTTCTTC
TRBV5-1,TRBJ2-7,few,.,CASSRSQTYEQYF,TGCGCCAGCAGCCGTTCACAGACCTACGAGCAGTACTTC